One and the same sample provided the 27 T cell receptor beta chains below, sequenced in a study of chemoradiotherapy in HPV16-positive cancers. Some clones are missing from TCRdb's copy, which holds only in-frame ones; the method was immunoSEQ multiplex PCR. Of about 5,000 clones listed, about 83% were seen once; the top ten hold about 8.4%. The sample in question was tumor tissue, obtained from a patient who underwent chemoradiotherapy. These receptors originate from a human donor with HPV-associated anogenital cancer.

The CDR3 loop reads CASSPPRSYEQYF. The CDR3 nucleotides are TGTGCCAGCTCACCACCGCGGTCCTACGAGCAGTACTTC. The V and J genes are TRBV18 and TRBJ2-7; D gene unclear. V lost 0 bases, J lost 1 base, and 4 bases lay in between. Per germline, CDR1 KGHSH and CDR2 LQKENI. The CDR3 extends over 13 amino acids.

V and J are TRBV9 and TRBJ1-1; possible D gene TRBD1, 6 bases. Germline CDR1 and CDR2: SGDLS and YYNGEE. This CDR3 comprises 13 residues. Trimming shortened V by 5 bases and J by 5 bases, and 13 bases separated the two germline ends. The CDR3 DNA follows: TGTGCCAGCAGTCGACAGGAATTGACTGAAGCTTTCTTT. Its translation is CASSRQELTEAFF.

V usage is TRBV27 and J usage is TRBJ1-6; D uncertain. Germline V CDR1 and CDR2: MNHEY, SMNVEV (reference sequence). The CDR3 runs 13 residues. Trimming left V 2 bases short and J 10 bases short, with 9 bases between. For the CDR3, the DNA is TGTGCCAGCAGTTTAGGCAGTGACTCACCCCTCCACTTT. This codes for CASSLGSDSPLHF.

This chain connects TRBV7-9 to TRBJ2-1, with TRBD2 matching 8 bases. Germline V gene data show CDR1 as SEHNR and CDR2 as FQNEAQ (reference sequence). This CDR3 has 16 residues. V shed 5 bases and J 10 bases; nucleotides not matched to a gene: 16. CDR3 nucleotides: TGTGCCAGCAGCCCGGAGGGAATAGCGGGAAGGGGGGAGCAGTTCTTC. Translation gives CASSPEGIAGRGEQFF.

The chain carries TRBV6-6 and TRBJ1-1, with TRBD1 identical over 7 bases. The CDR3 length is 15 residues. Germline CDR1 MNHNY, CDR2 SVGAGI (reference sequence). V gave up 6 bases and J gave up 11 bases; unmatched junction bases: 18. In nucleotides, the CDR3 is TGTGCCAGCAGATCTCCCTCCTACAGGGGTTGGTTGGCTTTCTTT. It is translated as CASRSPSYRGWLAFF.

This clone is termed large (0.1 to 1%). This sequence joins TRBV7-8 and TRBJ1-4; 12 bases fit TRBD1. The CDR3 loop spans 18 amino acids. After removal of 4 bases from V and 4 bases from J, the junction contained 10 bases not matched to a gene. Germline V gene sequence: CDR1 SGHVS, CDR2 FQNEAQ. CDR3 DNA sequence: TGTGCCAGCAGCTATAGGGGGGACAGGGGGCTCTATAATGAAAAACTGTTTTTT. Its protein product is CASSYRGDRGLYNEKLFF.

V gene TRBV28 combines with J gene TRBJ2-7; D unclear. The CDR3 totals 11 residues. Trimming cost V 6 bases and J 7 bases, with 10 bases left between them. Looked up from germline, CDR1 is MDHEN and CDR2 is SYDVKM. As DNA, the CDR3 is TGTGCCAGCAGCCGCCTGTGGGAGCAGTACTTC. Its translation is CASSRLWEQYF.

The V gene is TRBV19, the J gene TRBJ1-2, with D possibly TRBD1 on 5 matching bases. CDR3 size: 14 residues. Germline CDR1 reads LNHDA; CDR2 reads SQIVND (reference sequence). V was pared by 3 bases and J by 1 base, with 9 bases between. CDR3 sequence reads: CASSMAGYNYGYTF. The CDR3 DNA sequence: TGTGCCAGTAGTATGGCAGGGTATAACTATGGCTACACCTTC.

This sequence joins TRBV4-3 and TRBJ2-7; a weak D match, TRBD1 (5 bases). V was clipped by 0 bases and J by 2 bases, with 8 bases between them. The CDR3 spans 14 residues. Per the germline V gene, CDR1 is LGHNA and CDR2 is YSLEER. CDR3 bases: TGCGCCAGCAGCCAAGATCCAGGGACCTACGAGCAGTACTTC. Amino acids: CASSQDPGTYEQYF.

This rearrangement joins TRBV28 to TRBJ2-2; weak D call: TRBD2 (7 bases). CDR1 is MDHEN and CDR2 is SYDVKM in the germline V gene. The CDR3 contains 13 residues. V was clipped by 11 bases and J by 5 bases, with 15 bases between them. The CDR3 DNA is TGTGCCGGGAGGGACACCTTGACCGGGGAGCTGTTTTTT. As protein: CAGRDTLTGELFF.

The J gene is TRBJ1-1, the V gene TRBV7-3; TRBD1 is a possible D gene (5 bases). There are 13 residues in the CDR3. V was trimmed by 4 bases and J by 0 bases, leaving 6 bases between them. Germline V gene sequence: CDR1 SGHTA, CDR2 FQGTGA. The CDR3 region has the DNA TGTGCCAGCAGCTCGGGGGTGAACACTGAAGCTTTCTTT. This encodes CASSSGVNTEAFF.

The V and J genes are TRBV4-2 and TRBJ2-1; D remains unclear. Germline V gives CDR1 LGHNA, CDR2 YNFKEQ. V lost 0 bases and J 0 bases, leaving 15 bases between the germline ends. The CDR3 extends over 18 amino acids. CDR3 in DNA: TGTGCCAGCAGCCAAGATGGCTTCGCAGCGAGCTCCTACAATGAGCAGTTCTTC. It translates to CASSQDGFAASSYNEQFF.

The V and J genes are TRBV18 and TRBJ2-7; a possible D gene is TRBD2 (5 bases). V lost 2 bases and J lost 5, with 10 bases in between. Germline lookup yields CDR1 KGHSH and CDR2 LQKENI. This CDR3 spans 13 amino acids. CDR3 in amino acids: CASSPEGKNEQYF. The CDR3, as DNA: TGTGCCAGCTCACCAGAGGGAAAAAACGAGCAGTACTTC.

This clone is judged large. V and J are TRBV5-6 and TRBJ2-1; maybe TRBD1 (5 bases). V dropped 4 bases and J dropped 5 bases, with 10 bases sitting between them. CDR1 is SGHDT, CDR2 YYEEEE, per germline. This CDR3 is 13 amino acids long. The CDR3 loop is CASSRQRNNEQFF. In DNA, the CDR3 is TGTGCCAGCAGCAGACAGAGAAACAATGAGCAGTTCTTC.

This chain uses TRBV9 with TRBJ2-1, with D perhaps TRBD2 (6 bases). V was trimmed by 0 bases and J by 0 bases, leaving 10 bases between them. Germline CDR1 is SGDLS and CDR2 is YYNGEE. The CDR3 runs 16 residues. The CDR3 DNA sequence: TGTGCCAGCAGCGTAGCTGCGGGGAACTCCTACAATGAGCAGTTCTTC. It specifies CASSVAAGNSYNEQFF.

This clone was seen only once. The V gene is TRBV7-2, the J gene TRBJ2-3; tentatively, D is TRBD1 or TRBD2 (5 bases each). CDR1 and CDR2 from the germline V gene are SGHTA and FQGNSA. CDR3 size: 15 residues. V shed 5 bases and J shed 6 bases, with 18 bases lying between them. In DNA, the CDR3 is TGTGCCAGCAGCCTCAGCGGACATAACCAGGATACGCAGTATTTT. This codes for CASSLSGHNQDTQYF. Full variable domain (outside the CDR3, taken from reference TRBV7-2 and TRBJ2-3): GAGVSQSPSNKVTEKGKDVELRCDPISGHTALYWYRQSLGQGLEFLIYFQGNSAPDKSGLPSDRFSAERTGGSVSTLTIQRTQQEDSAVYLCASSLSGHNQDTQYFGPGTRLTVL.

The rearrangement links TRBV6-1 to TRBJ2-7; the match to TRBD2 covers 7 bases. This CDR3 comprises 16 residues. Germline lookup yields CDR1 MNHNS and CDR2 SASEGT. J lost 0 bases, V lost 2 bases, and 7 bases had no gene match. The CDR3 loop is CASSESGGRGSYEQYF. The CDR3 DNA is TGTGCCAGCAGTGAATCGGGGGGAAGGGGCTCCTACGAGCAGTACTTC.

The chain carries TRBV29-1 and TRBJ1-1; TRBD1 aligns across 7 bases. The CDR3 is 14 residues long. The V and J ends lost 4 bases and 1 base, in that order; junction bases with no gene match: 6. Germline V gives CDR1 SQVTM, CDR2 ANQGSEA. The chain's CDR3 is CSVGAGGRNTEAFF. The CDR3 DNA follows: TGCAGCGTTGGAGCAGGGGGTAGGAACACTGAAGCTTTCTTT.

This clone has only one observation. The chain couples TRBV4-3 to TRBJ2-6, with D perhaps given as TRBD1 or TRBD2 (5 bases each). V lost 3 bases and J lost 0, with 21 bases in between. CDR3 size: 20 residues. Germline V CDR1 and CDR2: LGHNA, YSLEER. In DNA, the CDR3 is TGCGCCAGCAGCCACAACGTTTTGGGACGGTCAAGCTCTGGGGCCAACGTCCTGACTTTC. This codes for CASSHNVLGRSSSGANVLTF.

The J gene is TRBJ1-5, the V gene TRBV5-6; tentative D call: TRBD1 (6 bases). Germline V lookup: CDR1 SGHDT, CDR2 YYEEEE. V lost 4 bases and J lost 4, with 12 bases in between. The CDR3 loop spans 14 amino acids. The CDR3 region is CASSQQGGNQPQHF. The DNA of the CDR3 is TGTGCCAGCAGCCAACAGGGTGGGAATCAGCCCCAGCATTTT. Supplemented by reference TRBV5-6 and TRBJ1-5, the full variable domain reads DAGVTQSPTHLIKTRGQQVTLRCSPKSGHDTVSWYQQALGQGPQFIFQYYEEEERQRGNFPDRFSGHQFPNYSSELNVNALLLGDSALYLCASSQQGGNQPQHFGDGTRLSIL.

This chain connects TRBV9 to TRBJ1-6; a possible D gene is TRBD1 (6 bases). Trimming took off 1 base at V and 7 bases at J, with 21 bases between the two ends. The CDR3 runs to 18 residues. CDR1 and CDR2 from the germline V gene are SGDLS and YYNGEE. The CDR3 DNA sequence: TGTGCCAGCAGCGTAAGGGTAGTTTGGACAGTCGGAAATTCACCCCTCCACTTT. Residues: CASSVRVVWTVGNSPLHF.

The gene calls are TRBV7-2 and TRBJ1-5; D gene uncertain. The CDR3 is made up of 17 amino acids. Trimming stripped 4 bases from V and 0 bases from J, with 16 bases between. Per germline, CDR1 SGHTA and CDR2 FQGNSA. Here the CDR3 reads CASSSRLLALSNQPQHF. The CDR3 region has the DNA TGTGCCAGCAGCTCACGGCTCTTGGCCCTTAGCAATCAGCCCCAGCATTTT.

V is TRBV9 and J is TRBJ1-3; weak D call: TRBD1 (5 bases). The CDR3 extends over 16 amino acids. CDR1 is SGDLS, CDR2 YYNGEE, per germline. V was pared by 2 bases and J by 0 bases, with 12 bases between. Here the CDR3 DNA reads TGTGCCAGCAGCGTGTGGGGGGGTCACTCTGGAAACACCATATATTTT. It yields the protein CASSVWGGHSGNTIYF.

This chain joins TRBV5-6 and TRBJ1-5; TRBD1 matches 9 bases. This CDR3 has 15 amino acids. Germline V gives CDR1 SGHDT, CDR2 YYEEEE. The V gene end was trimmed by 4 bases and the J gene end by 4 bases; junction bases not matched to a gene: 6. CDR3 nucleotides: TGTGCCAGCAGCCCCTGGGACAGGGAAAATCAGCCCCAGCATTTT. Amino acids: CASSPWDRENQPQHF. Based on the CDR3 plus reference TRBV5-6 and TRBJ1-5, the full variable domain is DAGVTQSPTHLIKTRGQQVTLRCSPKSGHDTVSWYQQALGQGPQFIFQYYEEEERQRGNFPDRFSGHQFPNYSSELNVNALLLGDSALYLCASSPWDRENQPQHFGDGTRLSIL.

The V call is TRBV19, the J call TRBJ1-2; D remains unclear. The CDR3 has 13 residues. Trimming removed 3 bases at V and 1 base at J, with 6 bases between. Germline V gene sequence: CDR1 LNHDA, CDR2 SQIVND (reference sequence). The CDR3 region has the DNA TGTGCCAGTAGTATGACAAGTAACTATGGCTACACCTTC. This encodes CASSMTSNYGYTF.

The J gene is TRBJ2-7, the V gene TRBV29-1; tentative D call: TRBD1 (6 bases). Trimming took 4 bases from V and 9 from J, leaving 13 bases between them. CDR1 is SQVTM and CDR2 is ANQGSEA in the germline V gene. This CDR3 comprises 11 residues. CDR3 DNA sequence: TGCAGCGTTGCCTTCAGGGGTGGGCAGTACTTC. The encoded protein is CSVAFRGGQYF.

This chain connects TRBV4-3 to TRBJ2-1; tentative D call: TRBD1 (5 bases). The CDR3 sequence is 14 residues long. Germline V gene sequence: CDR1 LGHNA, CDR2 YSLEER. V was cut by 0 bases and J by 10 bases, with 13 bases left in between. The CDR3 region is CASSQEVTGREQFF. The CDR3 DNA follows: TGCGCCAGCAGCCAAGAGGTAACAGGCCGCGAGCAGTTCTTC.